This TCR beta chain was captured in a study of CD8 T cells in ankylosing spondylitis. Study observations and caveats: Earlier literature documents some of the motif variants in reactive arthritis synovial fluid and blood. Disease-linked clones, CD8+, were relatively rare in peripheral blood. Roughly eight highly homologous variants formed a TCR beta motif that appeared characteristic of ankylosing spondylitis blood. From matched ankylosing spondylitis synovial fluid, disease-linked clones were reportedly recovered at significantly enriched levels.

Construction of TCR beta libraries was performed using quantitative 5'-RACE with molecular barcodes. MiXCR, applied by TCRdb to the 5' RACE reads, yields one record per CDR3 protein. The repertoire consists of about 800,000 distinct CDR3 sequences, with roughly 10% occurring once and the leading ten covering around 0.51%. Concerning this clonotype: As yet, its antigen is unknown.

Germline values: CDR1 SGHRS, CDR2 YFSETQ. The length of the CDR3 is 16 residues. J lost 3 bases, V lost 0 bases, and 5 bases had no gene match. Sample: blood, either unsorted or a sorted T cell fraction (not recorded which). The genes are TRBV5-1 and TRBJ2-3; 9 bases fit TRBD1. The sequence came from a male donor with ankylosing spondylitis. CDR3 nucleotides: TGCGCCAGCAGCTTGGGGCTCGGGACAGGGACAGATACGCAGTATTTT. Translating it yields CASSLGLGTGTDTQYF.